These 19 T cell receptor beta chains were sequenced from one sample in a study of blood T cell repertoires in COVID-19. The data were produced by immunoSEQ multiplex PCR, yet TCRdb's version contains in-frame clones alone and is incomplete. Of around 250,000 clones in the sample, approximately 83% were seen once. Sequencing was done on a sample of PBMCs or T cells enriched from blood (not recorded which). The receptors originated from a woman in her 50s who had recovered from COVID-19.

V and J are TRBV28 and TRBJ2-1, with 8 positions matching TRBD2. Germline V gene sequence: CDR1 MDHEN, CDR2 SYDVKM. The junction had 13 bases not matched to a gene; V was cut back by 3 bases and J by 0 bases. This CDR3 is built from 19 residues. Written as DNA, the CDR3 is TGTGCCAGCAGTTTCACGCCTAGCGGGCCTCAAAGCTCCTACAATGAGCAGTTCTTC. It encodes CASSFTPSGPQSSYNEQFF.

This chain joins TRBV28 and TRBJ2-6; 9 positions match TRBD1. The J segment lost 1 base and the V segment lost 1 base, leaving 5 bases of the junction unmatched. The CDR3 has 18 amino acids. Per germline, CDR1 MDHEN and CDR2 SYDVKM. The CDR3 sequence is CASSLLGQGLSGANVLTF. CDR3 DNA sequence: TGTGCCAGCAGTTTATTGGGACAGGGTTTGTCTGGGGCCAACGTCCTGACTTTC.

V is TRBV15 and J is TRBJ1-5; no definite D call. The germline gives CDR1 LNHNV, CDR2 YYDKDF (reference sequence). The CDR3 loop spans 13 amino acids. V lost 1 base and J 8 bases, leaving 9 bases between the germline ends. The CDR3 DNA sequence: TGTGCCACCAGCAGAGTCGTCCGGGAGCCCCAGCATTTT. Its protein is CATSRVVREPQHF. The full variable domain, its missing parts supplied by reference TRBV15 and TRBJ1-5, is DAMVIQNPRYQVTQFGKPVTLSCSQTLNHNVMYWYQQKSSQAPKLLFHYYDKDFNNEADTPDNFQSRRPNTSFCFLDIRSPGLGDTAMYLCATSRVVREPQHFGDGTRLSIL.

J is TRBJ2-7 and V is TRBV28, with 8 bases fitting TRBD2. The CDR3 is made up of 13 amino acids. V gave up 3 bases and J gave up 6 bases; unmatched junction bases: 4. Germline V gives CDR1 MDHEN, CDR2 SYDVKM. CDR3 bases: TGTGCCAGCAGTTTGAGCGGGAGCTCCGAGCAGTACTTC. Amino acids: CASSLSGSSEQYF.

The V and J genes are TRBV28 and TRBJ1-3; 8 bases map to TRBD1. The germline gives CDR1 MDHEN, CDR2 SYDVKM. With V trimmed by 6 bases and J by 3 bases, 13 bases remained unmatched. The CDR3 is 17 amino acids. The CDR3 loop is CASRGLQGALGGNTIYF. DNA of the CDR3: TGTGCCAGCAGGGGCCTCCAGGGGGCCTTGGGTGGAAACACCATATATTTT.

This chain connects TRBV4-1 to TRBJ2-1, with TRBD2 identical over 7 bases. The V and J ends lost 6 bases and 4 bases, in that order; junction bases with no gene match: 12. The CDR3 extends over 16 amino acids. The germline V gene encodes CDR1 MGHRA and CDR2 YSYEKL. CDR3 nucleotides: TGCGCCAGCAGACCACAAGCGGGAAGTATATACAATGAGCAGTTCTTC. It encodes CASRPQAGSIYNEQFF.

The CDR3 region is CASSEPDITYGYTF. The DNA for the CDR3 is TGTGCCAGCAGTGAACCGGACATAACCTATGGCTACACCTTC. The rearrangement uses TRBV6-1 and TRBJ1-2, with a weak D call TRBD1 (5 bases). V shed 2 bases and J shed 4 bases, with 11 bases lying between them. From germline, CDR1 is MNHNS and CDR2 SASEGT. This CDR3 region has 14 residues.

The chain links TRBV5-1 to TRBJ1-4, with TRBD1 matching over 7 bases. The trim removed 3 bases at V and 6 bases at J, leaving 14 bases unmatched. Germline values: CDR1 SGHRS, CDR2 YFSETQ. This CDR3 region has 17 residues. This CDR3 is CASSYQGGYSPDEKLFF. The CDR3, as DNA: TGCGCCAGCAGCTACCAGGGGGGATACAGCCCCGATGAAAAACTGTTTTTT.

Many counts were recorded for this clone. The sample has other DNA sequences that encode this CDR3 too. The chain carries TRBV4-1 and TRBJ2-1; 15 bases line up with TRBD2. Germline CDR1 MGHRA, CDR2 YSYEKL. The CDR3 totals 18 residues. The V gene end was trimmed by 4 bases and the J gene end by 0 bases; junction bases not matched to a gene: 4. The CDR3 DNA sequence: TGCGCCAGCAGCCCCGGGACTAGCGGGAGGAGCTCCTACAATGAGCAGTTCTTC. As protein: CASSPGTSGRSSYNEQFF.

The chain recombines TRBV30 with TRBJ1-3; D unresolved. Germline V gives CDR1 GTSNPN, CDR2 SVGIG (reference sequence). The length of the CDR3 is 13 residues. The V end lost 4 bases, the J end lost 4 bases, and 11 bases lay between the germline ends. The CDR3 reads CAWTISVGNTIYF. The CDR3 DNA sequence: TGTGCCTGGACAATTTCGGTGGGAAACACCATATATTTT.

V is TRBV19 and J is TRBJ2-7; possibly TRBD2 for D (6 bases). Germline-derived CDR1 and CDR2 are LNHDA and SQIVND (reference sequence). Trimming took 5 bases from V and 0 from J, leaving 14 bases between them. CDR3 length: 15 residues. The CDR3 loop reads CASSDGGLTSYEQYF. The DNA for the CDR3 is TGTGCCAGTAGTGATGGGGGGTTGACCTCCTACGAGCAGTACTTC. The whole variable domain, remainder taken from reference TRBV19 and TRBJ2-7, is DGGITQSPKYLFRKEGQNVTLSCEQNLNHDAMYWYRQDPGQGLRLIYYSQIVNDFQKGDIAEGYSVSREKKESFPLTVTSAQKNPTAFYLCASSDGGLTSYEQYFGPGTRLTVT.

The rearrangement uses TRBV5-1 and TRBJ2-3; the D gene is possibly TRBD2 (7 bases). The CDR3 loop spans 16 amino acids. Per germline, CDR1 SGHRS and CDR2 YFSETQ. V lost 4 bases to trimming and J lost 4 bases, with 19 bases between them. The CDR3 here is CASSALAAGAADTQYF. The CDR3 region has the DNA TGCGCCAGCAGCGCCCTAGCGGCGGGGGCCGCAGATACGCAGTATTTT.

The chain couples TRBV2 to TRBJ2-1, with 9 bases identical to TRBD2. This CDR3 region has 14 residues. Per germline, CDR1 SNHLY and CDR2 FYNNEI. V trimming: 5 bases; J trimming: 4 bases; junction bases outside the gene matches: 3. CDR3 sequence (DNA): TGTGCCAGCAGTATCGGACTAGCGTACAATGAGCAGTTCTTC. This gives the protein CASSIGLAYNEQFF.

The chain joins TRBV29-1 to TRBJ1-1; D gene uncertain. V shed 6 bases and J shed 1 base, with 6 bases lying between them. Germline V gives CDR1 SQVTM, CDR2 ANQGSEA. CDR3 length equals 11 residues. DNA for the CDR3: TGCAGCGTGGAGGGGAACACTGAAGCTTTCTTT. This encodes CSVEGNTEAFF.

CDR3 amino acids: CASSPLDRGFGYTF. The CDR3 DNA follows: TGTGCCAGCTCACCACTGGACAGGGGTTTTGGCTACACCTTC. The chain recombines TRBV18 with TRBJ1-2, with TRBD1 matching over 9 bases. The CDR3 is made up of 14 amino acids. The V and J ends lost 1 base and 7 bases, in that order; junction bases with no gene match: 4. CDR1 is KGHSH, CDR2 LQKENI, per germline.

This sequence joins TRBV11-2 and TRBJ1-1; D remains ambiguous. The CDR3 totals 12 residues. Germline assignment: CDR1 SGHAT and CDR2 FQNNGV. Between the trimmed V and J ends, which lost 4 bases and 1 base, there was a span of 4 bases. The CDR3 nucleotides are TGTGCCAGCAGCTCAGGGAACACTGAAGCTTTCTTT. It translates to CASSSGNTEAFF.

CDR3 protein: CASSLRTAGNTIYF. The CDR3 DNA follows: TGTGCCAGCAGCCTTCGGACAGCTGGAAACACCATATATTTT. This chain joins TRBV2 and TRBJ1-3; D is possibly TRBD1 (6 bases). This CDR3 is built from 14 residues. Germline V gene data show CDR1 as SNHLY and CDR2 as FYNNEI. Between the trimmed V and J ends, which lost 6 bases and 2 bases, there was a span of 11 bases.

The chain combines TRBV28 with TRBJ1-2, with D unclear. Deletions cut 1 base from V and 8 bases from J, with 14 bases between. The length of the CDR3 is 14 residues. Germline CDR1 and CDR2: MDHEN and SYDVKM. CDR3: CASSLFGEVRGYTF. Here the CDR3 DNA reads TGTGCCAGCAGTTTATTCGGGGAAGTACGCGGCTACACCTTC.

Turning to this clone: At the DNA level, this CDR3 is encoded by other sequences in the same sample as well. The V call is TRBV28, the J call TRBJ1-5, with TRBD1 as a possible D gene (6 bases). Looked up from germline, CDR1 is MDHEN and CDR2 is SYDVKM. This CDR3 contains 13 residues. Trimming pared 6 bases from V and 7 bases from J, leaving 13 bases between. In DNA, the CDR3 is TGTGCCAGCAGCCTCCGGGGGGCCCAGCCCCAGCATTTT. As protein: CASSLRGAQPQHF.